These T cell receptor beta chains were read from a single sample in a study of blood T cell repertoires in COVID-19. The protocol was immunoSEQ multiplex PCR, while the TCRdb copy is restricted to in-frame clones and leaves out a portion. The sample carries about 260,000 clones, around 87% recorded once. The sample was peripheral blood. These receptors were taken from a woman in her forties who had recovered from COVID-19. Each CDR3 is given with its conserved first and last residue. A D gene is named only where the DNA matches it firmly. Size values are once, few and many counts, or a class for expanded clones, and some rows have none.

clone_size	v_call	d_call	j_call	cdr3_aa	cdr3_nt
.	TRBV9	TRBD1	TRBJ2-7	CASSVSRDRSTEQYF	TGTGCCAGCAGCGTCTCCCGGGACAGATCTACGGAGCAGTACTTC
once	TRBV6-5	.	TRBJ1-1	CASTPWGGAGTEAFF	TGTGCCAGCACCCCATGGGGGGGCGCGGGAACTGAAGCTTTCTTT
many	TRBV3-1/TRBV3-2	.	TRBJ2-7	CASSQARGSPYEQYF	TGTGCCAGCAGCCAAGCAAGGGGGTCCCCCTACGAGCAGTACTTC
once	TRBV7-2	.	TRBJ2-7	CASSFSYEQYF	TGTGCCAGCAGCTTTAGTTACGAGCAGTACTTC
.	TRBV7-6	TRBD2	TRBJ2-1	CASSLLGGLAGPYNEQFF	TGTGCCAGCAGCTTACTCGGAGGACTAGCGGGACCGTACAATGAGCAGTTCTTC
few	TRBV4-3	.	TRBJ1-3	CASGRTVSSGNTIYF	TGCGCCAGCGGTAGGACTGTTAGCTCTGGAAACACCATATATTTT
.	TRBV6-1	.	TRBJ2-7	CASSEQFSYEQYF	TGTGCCAGCAGTGAACAGTTCTCCTACGAGCAGTACTTC
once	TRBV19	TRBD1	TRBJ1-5	CASSPFGQGYQPQHF	TGTGCCAGTTCTCCCTTCGGACAGGGCTATCAGCCCCAGCATTTT
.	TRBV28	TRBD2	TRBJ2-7	CASSLWERGAAGEQYF	TGTGCCAGCAGTTTATGGGAGCGGGGGGCAGCGGGAGAGCAGTACTTC
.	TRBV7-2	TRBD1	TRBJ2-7	CASSLGRTGGEQYF	TGTGCCAGCAGCTTAGGTCGGACAGGGGGGGAGCAGTACTTC
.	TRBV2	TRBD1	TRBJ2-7	CASRVPGQGRHGQYF	TGTGCCAGCAGAGTACCGGGACAGGGAAGACATGGGCAGTACTTC
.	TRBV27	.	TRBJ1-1	CASKRAGVTEAFF	TGTGCCAGCAAAAGGGCAGGGGTGACTGAAGCTTTCTTT
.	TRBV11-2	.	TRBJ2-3	CASSLGGGITDTQYF	TGTGCCAGCAGCTTAGGTGGAGGGATCACAGATACGCAGTATTTT
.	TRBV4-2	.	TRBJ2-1	CASSPGLRGLGNEQFF	TGTGCCAGCAGCCCCGGCCTGCGGGGATTAGGCAATGAGCAGTTCTTC
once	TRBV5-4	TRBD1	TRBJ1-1	CASSFPQGGWTEAFF	TGTGCCAGCAGCTTTCCACAGGGGGGATGGACTGAAGCTTTCTTT
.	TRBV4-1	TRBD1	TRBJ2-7	CASSQVDRMGEQYF	TGCGCCAGCAGCCAAGTGGACAGGATGGGCGAGCAGTACTTC
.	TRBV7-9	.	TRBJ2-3	CASSQTRRSADTQYF	TGTGCCAGCAGCCAGACTAGACGCTCCGCAGATACGCAGTATTTT
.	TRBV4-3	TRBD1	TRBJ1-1	CASSQDSVTGVETEAFF	TGCGCCAGCAGCCAAGATAGCGTCACAGGGGTAGAGACTGAAGCTTTCTTT
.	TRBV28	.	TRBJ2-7	CASSLLPSTSYEQYF	TGTGCCAGCAGTTTACTCCCGAGTACTTCCTACGAGCAGTACTTC
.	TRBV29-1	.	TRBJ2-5	CSTTDSGETQYF	TGCAGCACGACTGACAGTGGAGAGACCCAGTACTTC
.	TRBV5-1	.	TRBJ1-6	CASSLAPGKNSPLHF	TGCGCCAGCAGCTTGGCCCCGGGTAAAAATTCACCCCTCCACTTT
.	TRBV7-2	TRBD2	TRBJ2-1	CASSSPGLGRAEQFF	TGTGCCAGCAGCTCTCCGGGACTCGGGAGGGCTGAGCAGTTCTTC
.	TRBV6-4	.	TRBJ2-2	CASSEGTGRRSNTGELFF	TGTGCCAGCAGTGAAGGGACGGGGAGGAGATCGAACACCGGGGAGCTGTTTTTT
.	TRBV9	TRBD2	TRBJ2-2	CASSPIAGGTGELFF	TGTGCCAGCAGCCCAATAGCGGGGGGCACCGGGGAGCTGTTTTTT
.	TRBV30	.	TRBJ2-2	CAWSVGQDTGELFF	TGTGCCTGGAGTGTTGGGCAGGACACCGGGGAGCTGTTTTTT
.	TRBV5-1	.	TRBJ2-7	CASSLAVAYEQYF	TGCGCCAGCAGCTTGGCGGTGGCCTACGAGCAGTACTTC
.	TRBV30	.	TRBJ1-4	CAWSVRGGSEKLFF	TGTGCCTGGAGTGTACGGGGGGGCTCGGAAAAACTGTTTTTT
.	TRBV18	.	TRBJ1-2	CASSPPSVYYGYTF	TGTGCCAGCTCGCCGCCAAGCGTCTACTATGGCTACACCTTC
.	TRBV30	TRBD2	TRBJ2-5	CAWSQSGGQYF	TGTGCCTGGAGTCAAAGCGGGGGGCAGTACTTC
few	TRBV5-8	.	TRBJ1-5	CASSSGFYSNQPQHF	TGTGCCAGCAGCTCGGGGTTTTATAGCAATCAGCCCCAGCATTTT
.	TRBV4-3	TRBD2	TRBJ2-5	CASSQFIGTSGSPLYF	TGCGCCAGCAGCCAATTCATAGGGACTAGCGGGAGCCCCCTGTACTTC
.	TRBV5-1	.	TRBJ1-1	CASRFFPMVNTEAFF	TGCGCCAGCAGGTTCTTTCCTATGGTTAACACTGAAGCTTTCTTT